Below are 22 T cell receptor beta chains sequenced from a single sample in a study of T cells expressing NK-cell markers (dated by TCRdb to 2020 to 2022). The library was made by 5' RACE. TCRdb records Illumina HiSeq 2000 as the sequencer. TCRdb reprocessed the reads and provides one entry for every CDR3 protein sequence; no DNA is given. This sample's listing comprises about 160,000 distinct CDR3 sequences. Less than 20% of the sample is in the top ten clones. Material: blood T cells: a sorted CD56 or NKG2C T cell subset, CD4+ or CD8+ T cells, or bulk PBMC T cells (not recorded which). These receptors all stem from a woman aged 18 to 75 in good health.

This sequence joins TRBV5-1 and TRBJ2-3; as DNA is missing, the TRBD1 call by TCRdb cannot be tested. Germline loops: CDR1 SGHRS, CDR2 YFSETQ. This CDR3 contains 16 residues. The chain's CDR3 is CASSLGPGQSTDTQYF.

This CDR3 is CASSEMDRGTYEQYF. The chain joins TRBV6-1 to TRBJ2-7; as DNA is missing, the TRBD1 call by TCRdb cannot be tested. The germline V gene has CDR1 MNHNS and CDR2 SASEGT. CDR3 length equals 15 residues.

The V and J genes are TRBV7-3 and TRBJ2-3. The CDR3 covers 12 residues. CDR1 SGHTA and CDR2 FQGTGA come from the germline V gene. CDR3 loop: CASSLNFDTQYF. Drawing the rest from reference TRBV7-3 and TRBJ2-3, the complete variable domain is GAGVSQTPSNKVTEKGKYVELRCDPISGHTALYWYRQSLGQGPEFLIYFQGTGAADDSGLPNDRFFAVRPEGSVSTLKIQRTERGDSAVYLCASSLNFDTQYFGPGTRLTVL.

The V gene is TRBV18, the J gene TRBJ2-1; without DNA, the TCRdb call of TRBD1 cannot be checked. In germline, CDR1 is KGHSH, CDR2 LQKENI. This CDR3 is built from 16 residues. CDR3 loop: CASSLDRGSAVHEQFF.

The V gene is TRBV7-2, the J gene TRBJ2-5. Germline V gene data show CDR1 as SGHTA and CDR2 as FQGNSA. The CDR3 runs to 13 residues. Here the CDR3 reads CASSSYNRETQYF.

This sequence joins TRBV12-3 or TRBV12-4 and TRBJ2-3; TCRdb's D call, TRBD1, is unchecked because there is no DNA. The CDR3 extends over 15 amino acids. CDR3: CASTDRGYSTDTQYF.

The chain is built from TRBV24-1 and TRBJ2-5; the TRBD2 assignment by TCRdb is unverifiable without DNA. Germline CDR1 is KGHDR and CDR2 is SFDVKD. The CDR3 length is 19 residues. The CDR3 reads CATSDLDPFISGVQETQYF.

The CDR3 sequence is CASSLEGGTYEQYF. The rearrangement uses TRBV7-9 and TRBJ2-7. This CDR3 region has 14 residues. Germline V lookup: CDR1 SEHNR, CDR2 FQNEAQ (reference sequence).

V and J are TRBV5-1 and TRBJ2-7; the TCRdb D gene call, TRBD2, has no DNA to confirm it. The V gene's germline CDR1 is SGHRS and CDR2 YFSETQ. The CDR3 totals 14 residues. The CDR3 sequence is CASNGLAGTNEQYF.

V gene TRBV3-1 combines with J gene TRBJ2-4; the TCRdb call, TRBD2, lacks DNA for checking. The germline gives CDR1 LGHDT, CDR2 YNNKEL (reference sequence). The CDR3 has 17 amino acids. The CDR3 here is CASSQVLGGGDKNIQYF. The variable domain in full, completed from reference TRBV3-1 and TRBJ2-4, reads DTAVSQTPKYLVTQMGNDKSIKCEQNLGHDTMYWYKQDSKKFLKIMFSYNNKELIINETVPNRFSPKSPDKAHLNLHINSLELGDSAVYFCASSQVLGGGDKNIQYFGAGTRLSVL.

V and J are TRBV5-1 and TRBJ1-5. This CDR3 has 15 residues. Germline loops: CDR1 SGHRS, CDR2 YFSETQ. This CDR3 reads CASRRDGDSNQPQHF.

Here the CDR3 reads CASSAQVGISDEQYF. The chain couples TRBV9 to TRBJ2-7. The CDR3 length is 15 residues. Looked up from germline, CDR1 is SGDLS and CDR2 is YYNGEE.

V gene TRBV10-3 combines with J gene TRBJ2-3. From germline, CDR1 is ENHRY and CDR2 SYGVKD. This CDR3 contains 13 residues. CDR3 region: CAISESILDTQYF.

The chain links TRBV5-1 to TRBJ2-7; the D gene TCRdb calls, TRBD2, cannot be checked with no DNA. CDR1 and CDR2 from the germline V gene are SGHRS and YFSETQ. The CDR3 covers 17 residues. The CDR3 sequence is CASSPDYTGTSVYEQYF.

This chain uses TRBV7-3 with TRBJ2-1; there is no DNA to check the TCRdb D call of TRBD2. CDR3 length: 14 amino acids. CDR1 is SGHTA, CDR2 FQGTGA, per germline. CDR3 protein: CASSSGTRMNEQFF.

This sequence joins TRBV4-2 and TRBJ2-1; no DNA is available, so the TRBD2 call from TCRdb remains unchecked. CDR3 length: 17 amino acids. Germline V gene data show CDR1 as LGHNA and CDR2 as YNFKEQ. CDR3: CASSQDRLAGGYNEQFF.

The chain couples TRBV12-3 or TRBV12-4 to TRBJ2-7; absent DNA, TCRdb's TRBD1 call cannot be checked. The CDR3 extends over 15 amino acids. The CDR3 sequence: CASSPTWGRSYEQYF.

The chain recombines TRBV6-1 with TRBJ1-2; the TCRdb call, TRBD1, lacks DNA for checking. The CDR3 is made up of 14 amino acids. The germline CDR1 and CDR2 sequences are MNHNS and SASEGT. The CDR3 loop is CASSEGPGEYGYTF.

The chain couples TRBV5-1 to TRBJ1-1; there is no DNA to check the TCRdb D call of TRBD1. Germline lookup yields CDR1 SGHRS and CDR2 YFSETQ. The CDR3 loop spans 15 amino acids. CDR3: CASSLGGRRNTEAFF.

V and J are TRBV5-1 and TRBJ2-1; absent DNA, TCRdb's TRBD2 call cannot be checked. The CDR3 spans 15 residues. Germline V gene data show CDR1 as SGHRS and CDR2 as YFSETQ. CDR3: CASLPGGTSDNEQFF. The variable domain in full, with the rest retrieved from reference TRBV5-1 and TRBJ2-1, is KAGVTQTPRYLIKTRGQQVTLSCSPISGHRSVSWYQQTPGQGLQFLFEYFSETQRNKGNFPGRFSGRQFSNSRSEMNVSTLELGDSALYLCASLPGGTSDNEQFFGPGTRLTVL.

The chain carries TRBV25-1 and TRBJ1-2. From germline, CDR1 is MGHDK and CDR2 SYGVNS. The CDR3 covers 12 residues. The CDR3 region is CASSESSYGYTF.

This CDR3 is CSAKTGGYEQYF. V is TRBV29-1 and J is TRBJ2-7; checking the TCRdb D call of TRBD1 is not possible without DNA. The CDR3 covers 12 residues. From germline, CDR1 is SQVTM and CDR2 ANQGSEA.